The clone carrying this T cell receptor beta chain was detected only once. The study assigned cohorts using participant-reported clinical history. Before being deemed recovered, Cohort 3 donors had two negative PCRs, clearance, or symptom resolution. The sample belongs to a study of blood T cell repertoires in COVID-19. Background on the study: T cells, B-cell-depleted T cells, or PBMCs supplied cDNA or gDNA.

V lost 3 bases to trimming and J lost 1 base, with 9 bases between them. Per germline, CDR1 ENHRY and CDR2 SYGVKD. The CDR3 is 14 residues long. Only in-frame clones appear in the TCRdb table, and some are missing; sequencing was by immunoSEQ multiplex PCR. Here the sample spans hundreds of thousands of clones, 85% being singletons. The TCR was taken from a woman aged 45 to 65 who had recovered from COVID-19. V and J are TRBV10-3 and TRBJ1-1, with a tentative D call TRBD1 (5 bases). Sequenced input: PBMCs or T cells enriched from blood (not recorded which). DNA for the CDR3: TGTGCCATCAGTGACTTAGACAGGAACACTGAAGCTTTCTTT. The encoded protein is CAISDLDRNTEAFF.